A selection of T cell receptor beta chains follows, all from one sample in a study of blood T cell repertoires in COVID-19. Assay used: immunoSEQ multiplex PCR; TCRdb lists only in-frame clones, some missing. The table records 55,000 to 90,000 clones, 91% of them present only once. Sequenced sample: peripheral blood. The source of these receptors is a human donor with active COVID-19. The donor label of this sample is uncertain. Both conserved end residues are part of each CDR3. A D gene is named only where the DNA matches it firmly. Clone size is shown for a subset of rows, as once, few, many or a class of expanded clone.

abundance: -
v_gene: TRBV27
d_gene: TRBD1
j_gene: TRBJ2-7
CDR3nt: TGTGCCAGCAGCCGGGACAGTAAATACTACGAGCAGTACTTC
CDR3aa: CASSRDSKYYEQYF

abundance: -
v_gene: TRBV18
d_gene: TRBD2
j_gene: TRBJ2-3
CDR3nt: TGTGCCAGCTCACCAGTGTCGGGACTAGCGGGAGATACGCAGTATTTT
CDR3aa: CASSPVSGLAGDTQYF

abundance: -
v_gene: TRBV7-9
d_gene: TRBD1
j_gene: TRBJ2-1
CDR3nt: TGTGCCAGCAGCTTTGACAGGGAAGCCTACAATGAGCAGTTCTTC
CDR3aa: CASSFDREAYNEQFF

abundance: -
v_gene: TRBV7-9
d_gene: -
j_gene: TRBJ2-5
CDR3nt: TGTGCCAGCAGCCAGGGGCAGACCCCCCAAGAGACCCAGTACTTC
CDR3aa: CASSQGQTPQETQYF

abundance: -
v_gene: TRBV2
d_gene: -
j_gene: TRBJ2-2
CDR3nt: TGTGCCAGCAGTTGGAGGGTCCCCGGGGAGCTGTTTTTT
CDR3aa: CASSWRVPGELFF

abundance: -
v_gene: TRBV27
d_gene: -
j_gene: TRBJ2-2
CDR3nt: TGTGCCAGCTGCCCGATCGGGACATGGTACACCGGGGAGCTGTTTTTT
CDR3aa: CASCPIGTWYTGELFF

abundance: -
v_gene: TRBV9
d_gene: -
j_gene: TRBJ1-3
CDR3nt: TGTGCCAGCAGCGTCCAAACAGGAAACACCATATATTTT
CDR3aa: CASSVQTGNTIYF

abundance: -
v_gene: TRBV28
d_gene: TRBD1
j_gene: TRBJ1-5
CDR3nt: TGTGCCAGCAGTTCTGGACAGGGGTGGCAGCCCCAGCATTTT
CDR3aa: CASSSGQGWQPQHF

abundance: -
v_gene: TRBV19
d_gene: -
j_gene: TRBJ2-7
CDR3nt: TGTGCCAGCAGGGGCCCCTACGAGCAGTACTTC
CDR3aa: CASRGPYEQYF

abundance: -
v_gene: TRBV28
d_gene: TRBD2
j_gene: TRBJ2-7
CDR3nt: TGTGCCAGCAGTTTACCTTCGGGGGGAGGACCCTACGAGCAGTACTTC
CDR3aa: CASSLPSGGGPYEQYF

abundance: -
v_gene: TRBV24-1
d_gene: TRBD2
j_gene: TRBJ2-3
CDR3nt: TGTGCCACCAGTGGCCCTGGGCTAGCGGGAGAAGCGGCACGCGATACGCAGTATTTT
CDR3aa: CATSGPGLAGEAARDTQYF

abundance: once
v_gene: TRBV10-3
d_gene: -
j_gene: TRBJ2-7
CDR3nt: TGTGCCATCAGCCAAGACTACTTTCCCTACGAGCAGTACTTC
CDR3aa: CAISQDYFPYEQYF

abundance: -
v_gene: TRBV6-4
d_gene: -
j_gene: TRBJ2-6
CDR3nt: TGTGCCAGCAGTGACTCAAGTAGCTCTGGGGCCAACGTCCTGACTTTC
CDR3aa: CASSDSSSSGANVLTF

abundance: -
v_gene: TRBV24-1
d_gene: TRBD1
j_gene: TRBJ2-7
CDR3nt: TGTGCCACCAGTGATTCCACCGGGACAGGCTACGAGCAGTACTTC
CDR3aa: CATSDSTGTGYEQYF

abundance: -
v_gene: TRBV5-1
d_gene: TRBD2
j_gene: TRBJ2-2
CDR3nt: TGCGCCAGCAGCTTGGAGACTAGCGGGACCACCGGGGAGCTGTTTTTT
CDR3aa: CASSLETSGTTGELFF

abundance: -
v_gene: TRBV7-6
d_gene: TRBD2
j_gene: TRBJ2-1
CDR3nt: TGTGCCAGCAGCTTAGATCCAAATGGACTAGCGGGAGCAAAGGAGCAGTTCTTC
CDR3aa: CASSLDPNGLAGAKEQFF

abundance: medium-sized
v_gene: TRBV6-2/TRBV6-3
d_gene: -
j_gene: TRBJ2-1
CDR3nt: TGTGCCAGCAGTTACGGTCTAGCGCTGAACAATGAGCAGTTCTTC
CDR3aa: CASSYGLALNNEQFF

abundance: -
v_gene: TRBV7-6
d_gene: -
j_gene: TRBJ2-6
CDR3nt: TGTGCCAGCAGCCAGGCCGCCATTTCTGGGGCCAACGTCCTGACTTTC
CDR3aa: CASSQAAISGANVLTF

abundance: once
v_gene: TRBV6-5
d_gene: TRBD1
j_gene: TRBJ2-7
CDR3nt: TGTGCCAGCAGGGGGACAGGGAGCTACGAGCAGTACTTC
CDR3aa: CASRGTGSYEQYF

abundance: -
v_gene: TRBV9
d_gene: TRBD1
j_gene: TRBJ1-1
CDR3nt: TGTGCCAGCAGCGCGGGGACAGGGCGCAACACTGAAGCTTTCTTT
CDR3aa: CASSAGTGRNTEAFF

abundance: -
v_gene: TRBV4-3
d_gene: TRBD1
j_gene: TRBJ1-3
CDR3nt: TGCGCCAGCAGCCAGCAGGAGGGGGCGACCTCTGGAAACACCATATATTTT
CDR3aa: CASSQQEGATSGNTIYF

abundance: -
v_gene: TRBV10-1
d_gene: -
j_gene: TRBJ1-3
CDR3nt: TGCACCACTTCGACAGGCGCTGGAAACACCATATATTTT
CDR3aa: CTTSTGAGNTIYF

abundance: once
v_gene: TRBV6-1
d_gene: TRBD2
j_gene: TRBJ2-7
CDR3nt: TGTGCCAGCAGTGATGGGGGGGGAGGGTACGAGCAGTACTTC
CDR3aa: CASSDGGGGYEQYF

abundance: -
v_gene: TRBV21-1
d_gene: -
j_gene: TRBJ1-5
CDR3nt: TGTGCCAGCAGCAAACCTCTTGAGACTTATAGCAATCAGCCCCAGCATTTT
CDR3aa: CASSKPLETYSNQPQHF

abundance: -
v_gene: TRBV7-9
d_gene: TRBD2
j_gene: TRBJ2-1
CDR3nt: TGTGCCAGCAGCGCCCGGGGCGGGAGGTTTTATTTTGGCGATGAGCAGTTCTTC
CDR3aa: CASSARGGRFYFGDEQFF

abundance: -
v_gene: TRBV9
d_gene: TRBD2
j_gene: TRBJ2-5
CDR3nt: TGTGCCAGCAGCGTAGCGGGGGGAGAGACCCAGTACTTC
CDR3aa: CASSVAGGETQYF

abundance: -
v_gene: TRBV2
d_gene: TRBD2
j_gene: TRBJ2-7
CDR3nt: TGTGCCAGCCATAGCGGGAGCTCCTACGAGCAGTACTTC
CDR3aa: CASHSGSSYEQYF

abundance: -
v_gene: TRBV27
d_gene: TRBD1
j_gene: TRBJ2-3
CDR3nt: TGTGCCAGCAGTTTCCTGACAGGGGGCACAGATACGCAGTATTTT
CDR3aa: CASSFLTGGTDTQYF

abundance: -
v_gene: TRBV6-5
d_gene: -
j_gene: TRBJ1-4
CDR3nt: TGTGCCAGCAGTTACGGACAGAGAACTAATGAAAAACTGTTTTTT
CDR3aa: CASSYGQRTNEKLFF

abundance: -
v_gene: TRBV7-2
d_gene: -
j_gene: TRBJ2-1
CDR3nt: TGTGCCAGCAGCTTAGTGGCGGCCCCCTACAATGAGCAGTTCTTC
CDR3aa: CASSLVAAPYNEQFF

abundance: -
v_gene: TRBV6-5
d_gene: TRBD2
j_gene: TRBJ2-7
CDR3nt: TGTGCCAGCAGCACTAGCGACACCTACGAGCAGTACTTC
CDR3aa: CASSTSDTYEQYF

abundance: -
v_gene: TRBV15
d_gene: TRBD1
j_gene: TRBJ2-5
CDR3nt: TGTGCCACCAGCAGGGACAGGGGCCAAGAGACCCAGTACTTC
CDR3aa: CATSRDRGQETQYF

abundance: -
v_gene: TRBV25-1
d_gene: -
j_gene: TRBJ2-7
CDR3nt: TGTGCCAGCAGTGAATACGGTCGTGGCGGCCACTCCTACGAGCAGTACTTC
CDR3aa: CASSEYGRGGHSYEQYF

abundance: -
v_gene: TRBV7-2
d_gene: -
j_gene: TRBJ2-3
CDR3nt: TGTGCCAGCAGCTTATTTACCCGAGACAGGTCGTCGGATACGCAGTATTTT
CDR3aa: CASSLFTRDRSSDTQYF

abundance: -
v_gene: TRBV30
d_gene: -
j_gene: TRBJ2-7
CDR3nt: TGTGCCTGGACCACAGGTACGGACGAGCAGTACTTC
CDR3aa: CAWTTGTDEQYF

abundance: once
v_gene: TRBV30
d_gene: -
j_gene: TRBJ2-5
CDR3nt: TGTGCCTGGAGTCCTGGGGGGGAGACCCAGTACTTC
CDR3aa: CAWSPGGETQYF

abundance: once
v_gene: TRBV6-5
d_gene: -
j_gene: TRBJ2-3
CDR3nt: TGTGCCAGCCGGATCGGGATCGCAGATACGCAGTATTTT
CDR3aa: CASRIGIADTQYF

abundance: -
v_gene: TRBV28
d_gene: -
j_gene: TRBJ2-2
CDR3nt: TGTGCCAGCAGTCCCTGGACAGCGAACACCGGGGAGCTGTTTTTT
CDR3aa: CASSPWTANTGELFF

abundance: -
v_gene: TRBV28
d_gene: -
j_gene: TRBJ2-6
CDR3nt: TGTGCCAGCAGTTTATCGGTCTCTGGGGCCAACGTCCTGACTTTC
CDR3aa: CASSLSVSGANVLTF

abundance: -
v_gene: TRBV6-1
d_gene: TRBD2
j_gene: TRBJ2-6
CDR3nt: TGTGCCAGCAGTGAAGCAGCCTTCGGGGGGACTGGGGCCAACGTCCTGACTTTC
CDR3aa: CASSEAAFGGTGANVLTF

abundance: -
v_gene: TRBV9
d_gene: TRBD1
j_gene: TRBJ1-2
CDR3nt: TGTGCCAGCAGCGGAACAGGGGGCGCGTCTGGCTACACCTTC
CDR3aa: CASSGTGGASGYTF

abundance: -
v_gene: TRBV29-1
d_gene: TRBD2
j_gene: TRBJ2-7
CDR3nt: TGCAGCGCTCTCGGGACTAGGAGCTACGAGCAGTACTTC
CDR3aa: CSALGTRSYEQYF

abundance: -
v_gene: TRBV5-8
d_gene: TRBD2
j_gene: TRBJ2-1
CDR3nt: TGTGCCAGCAGCTTAGGGGGACTAGCGAGAACCCCCTCCTACAATGAGCAGTTCTTC
CDR3aa: CASSLGGLARTPSYNEQFF

abundance: -
v_gene: TRBV18
d_gene: -
j_gene: TRBJ2-3
CDR3nt: TGTGCCAGCTCCAGGGAACCAGATACGCAGTATTTT
CDR3aa: CASSREPDTQYF

abundance: -
v_gene: TRBV7-7
d_gene: TRBD1
j_gene: TRBJ2-5
CDR3nt: TGTGCCAGCAGCCTAACGGGACAGGGGGTAGGGGAGACCCAGTACTTC
CDR3aa: CASSLTGQGVGETQYF

abundance: -
v_gene: TRBV28
d_gene: -
j_gene: TRBJ1-6
CDR3nt: TGTGCCAGCAGTTTCCAGGGAACCTATAATTCACCCCTCCACTTT
CDR3aa: CASSFQGTYNSPLHF

abundance: -
v_gene: TRBV19
d_gene: TRBD2
j_gene: TRBJ2-1
CDR3nt: TGTGCCAGTAGAGGGACTAGCGGGGGGTGGGAGCAGTTCTTC
CDR3aa: CASRGTSGGWEQFF

abundance: -
v_gene: TRBV11-2
d_gene: -
j_gene: TRBJ1-3
CDR3nt: TGTGCCAGCAGCTTTATAGGGGCCTCCTCTGGAAACACCATATATTTT
CDR3aa: CASSFIGASSGNTIYF

abundance: -
v_gene: TRBV27
d_gene: -
j_gene: TRBJ1-5
CDR3nt: TGTGCCAGCAGTTTCCTAGACAGTGCAAGGGGGAATCAGCCCCAGCATTTT
CDR3aa: CASSFLDSARGNQPQHF

abundance: -
v_gene: TRBV5-6
d_gene: -
j_gene: TRBJ1-2
CDR3nt: TGTGCCAGCAGCTTATTCGGTCCTAGCTACACCTTC
CDR3aa: CASSLFGPSYTF